The 32 T cell receptor beta chains listed next were all sequenced from one sample in a study of T cell repertoires in cytomegalovirus infection. TCRdb used MiXCR to reprocess the reads, holding one entry per CDR3 protein. The table includes about 920,000 distinct CDR3 sequences, 31% detected once. The antigens of these receptors remain unknown. The material sequenced was cultured CD8+ T cells from PBMCs, taken from culture after CMV antigen stimulation. The receptors come from a human donor in good health (CMV status not recorded). Some clones in this sample may be carry-over from other donors' samples.

V usage is TRBV20-1 and J usage is TRBJ1-3; tentatively, D is TRBD1 (6 bases). CDR1 is DFQATT and CDR2 is SNEGSKA in the germline V gene (reference sequence). Trimming removed 3 bases from V and 7 bases from J, with 22 bases in between. The CDR3 spans 16 residues. The CDR3 sequence is CSARGDGGNIFNTIYF. The DNA for the CDR3 is TGCAGTGCTAGGGGGGACGGGGGCAACATCTTCAACACCATATATTTT.

Concerning this clonotype: This could be a read error, since a much larger clone is one nucleotide away. This chain uses TRBV7-6 with TRBJ1-1; D unclear. From germline, CDR1 is SGHVS and CDR2 FNYEAQ. The length of the CDR3 is 12 residues. In nucleotides, the CDR3 is TGTGCCAACAGCTTGAAAGGCACTGAAGCTTTCTTT. It specifies CANSLKGTEAFF. The variable domain in full, completed from reference TRBV7-6 and TRBJ1-1, reads GAGVSQSPRYKVTKRGQDVALRCDPISGHVSLYWYRQALGQGPEFLTYFNYEAQQDKSGLPNDRFSAERPEGSISTLTIQRTEQRDSAMYRCANSLKGTEAFFGQGTRLTVV.

The table lists this clonotype with a few counts. The chain joins TRBV20-1 to TRBJ2-3, with D perhaps matching TRBD2 (6 bases). V shed 0 bases and J shed 4 bases, with 20 bases lying between them. CDR1 and CDR2 from the germline V gene are DFQATT and SNEGSKA (reference sequence). The CDR3 contains 17 residues. CDR3 DNA sequence: TGCAGTGCTAGAGATCCCCTGCGGGAAACTCGGCCAGATACGCAGTATTTT. Translating it yields CSARDPLRETRPDTQYF.

This clonotype has ten or more counts. V gene TRBV6-2 or TRBV6-3 combines with J gene TRBJ2-1, with a weak D call TRBD2 (5 bases). The CDR3 is made up of 11 amino acids. Germline CDR1 MNHEY, CDR2 SVGEGT. V lost 2 bases and J lost 10, with 6 bases in between. The CDR3: CASSYPGEQFF. The DNA of the CDR3 is TGTGCCAGCAGTTACCCGGGGGAGCAGTTCTTC.

The V gene is TRBV6-9, the J gene TRBJ2-2; 9 bases are a match to TRBD1. The CDR3 extends over 16 amino acids. Germline trimming cut 5 bases from V and 3 bases from J; bases unmatched to any gene: 7. The V gene's germline CDR1 is MNHGY and CDR2 SVAAGI. CDR3 residues: CASSRTGDCHTGELFF. CDR3 nucleotide sequence: TGTGCCAGCAGTCGGACAGGGGATTGTCACACCGGGGAGCTGTTTTTT.

Comments on this clonotype: This may stem from a read error, because a much larger clone lies one nucleotide away. The CDR3 spells CASSPTGGLNYGYTF. In DNA form, the CDR3 reads TGTGCCAGCAGCCCCACAGGGGGACTTAACTATGGCTACACCTTC. The chain links TRBV7-9 to TRBJ1-2; 8 nucleotides align to TRBD1. Germline V gene data show CDR1 as SEHNR and CDR2 as FQNEAQ (reference sequence). V was clipped by 5 bases and J by 1 base; unmatched bases: 6. This CDR3 has 15 residues.

The chain joins TRBV19 to TRBJ2-1; TRBD1 might be the D (5 bases). The CDR3 consists of 15 residues. V was shortened by 4 bases and J by 1 base, with 11 bases between the two germline ends. Per the germline V gene, CDR1 is LNHDA and CDR2 is SQIVND (reference sequence). CDR3 protein: CASSSPGKSYNEQFF. As DNA, the CDR3 is TGTGCCAGTAGTAGCCCAGGGAAGTCCTACAATGAGCAGTTCTTC.

This clonotype appeared many times. CDR3 region: CASSLSTGGYEQYF. CDR3 nucleotide sequence: TGTGCCAGCAGTCTATCGACAGGGGGCTACGAGCAGTACTTC. The chain recombines TRBV6-6 with TRBJ2-7; 9 bases align to TRBD1. Germline loops: CDR1 MNHNY, CDR2 SVGAGI (reference sequence). This CDR3 contains 14 residues. J lost 3 bases, V lost 5 bases, and 5 bases had no gene match.

This clonotype appeared many times. The chain joins TRBV18 to TRBJ1-2; 12 bases fit TRBD1. The junction had 8 bases not matched to a gene; V was cut back by 3 bases and J by 6 bases. Germline V gene data show CDR1 as KGHSH and CDR2 as LQKENI. CDR3 size: 16 residues. CDR3 region: CASSPPGTGGYNGYTF. The CDR3 DNA reads TGTGCCAGCTCACCCCCCGGGACAGGGGGCTATAATGGCTACACCTTC. The full variable domain, rest sourced from reference TRBV18 and TRBJ1-2, is NAGVMQNPRHLVRRRGQEARLRCSPMKGHSHVYWYRQLPEEGLKFMVYLQKENIIDESGMPKERFSAEFPKEGPSILRIQQVVRGDSAAYFCASSPPGTGGYNGYTFGSGTRLTVV.

This clonotype was seen a few times. The CDR3 DNA reads as TGTGCCAGCAGCTCTACTAGCGGGGGGGCCCGGACTAAAGAGACCCAGTACTTC. Its translation: CASSSTSGGARTKETQYF. The V and J genes are TRBV12-3 or TRBV12-4 and TRBJ2-5; 13 nucleotides align to TRBD2. This CDR3 has 18 residues. V trimming: 6 bases; J trimming: 3 bases; junction bases outside the gene matches: 13.

The V gene is TRBV7-9, the J gene TRBJ1-3; tentatively, D is TRBD1 (5 bases). The CDR3 extends over 16 amino acids. The V gene lost 5 bases and the J gene lost 0 bases, with 14 bases spanning the gap. The germline CDR1 and CDR2 sequences are SEHNR and FQNEAQ (reference sequence). The CDR3 DNA reads TGTGCCAGCAGCGGAGGGGACTTCGACTCTGGAAACACCATATATTTT. Amino acids: CASSGGDFDSGNTIYF.

This clonotype was seen only a few times. The chain recombines TRBV20-1 with TRBJ2-5; D perhaps matches TRBD1 (6 bases). Germline V gene data show CDR1 as DFQATT and CDR2 as SNEGSKA (reference sequence). The V end lost 0 bases, the J end lost 0 bases, and 14 bases lay between the germline ends. The CDR3 is made up of 16 amino acids. CDR3 nucleotide sequence: TGCAGTGCTAGAGAAAAAGGGGGAGAGTACCAAGAGACCCAGTACTTC. Residues: CSAREKGGEYQETQYF.

This clonotype has more than one count but fewer than ten. Its ends do not fully match the called genes, so a read error is possible. The chain has TRBV19 and TRBJ2-2, with D possibly TRBD1 on 7 matching bases. In germline, CDR1 is LNHDA, CDR2 SQIVND (reference sequence). This CDR3 is 15 amino acids long. The CDR3 nucleotides are TGTGCCAGTAGTATTTTGCGGGACAGCACCAGGGAGCTGTTTTTT. This encodes CASSILRDSTRELFF.

This clonotype was picked up a small number of times. V and J are TRBV25-1 and TRBJ1-3; possibly TRBD1 for D (6 bases). Germline CDR1 is MGHDK and CDR2 is SYGVNS. The CDR3 is 16 residues long. V lost 0 bases, J lost 2 bases, and 11 bases lay in between. CDR3 sequence reads: CASSEYDNRAGNTIYF. CDR3 sequence (DNA): TGTGCCAGCAGTGAATATGATAACAGGGCTGGAAACACCATATATTTT. Filled out from reference TRBV25-1 and TRBJ1-3, the complete variable domain reads EADIYQTPRYLVIGTGKKITLECSQTMGHDKMYWYQQDPGMELHLIHYSYGVNSTEKGDLSSESTVSRIRTEHFPLTLESARPSHTSQYLCASSEYDNRAGNTIYFGEGSWLTVV.

In the case of this clonotype: Since a much larger clone is just one base distant, this may be a read error. For the CDR3, the DNA is TGTGCCAGTATTCCCCGGGACACAATACATGCTTTCTTT. Its protein is CASIPRDTIHAFF. J is TRBJ1-1 and V is TRBV19; the D gene is possibly TRBD1 (6 bases). The CDR3 consists of 13 residues. Looked up from germline, CDR1 is LNHDA and CDR2 is SQIVND (reference sequence). Trimming shortened V by 7 bases and J by 11 bases, and 20 bases separated the two germline ends.

V is TRBV6-1 and J is TRBJ2-1; either TRBD1 or TRBD2 may supply D (7 bases each). Germline V gene lookup returns CDR1 MNHNS and CDR2 SASEGT. CDR3 size: 13 residues. The V end was cut by 6 bases, the J end by 8 bases, with 14 bases between. The DNA of the CDR3 is TGTGCCAGCAGAGTGACAGGGAGGGATGAGCAGTTCTTC. It specifies CASRVTGRDEQFF.

As to this clonotype: One end of the junction is discordant with germline, which a read error may explain. The chain has TRBV11-2 and TRBJ1-1, with 8 bases fitting TRBD1. The CDR3 is 18 residues long. Looked up from germline, CDR1 is SGHAT and CDR2 is FQNNGV. The CDR3, as DNA: TGTGCCAGCAGCTTGATAGCCCTTGACAGGGGTCCGTACACTGAAACTTTCTTT. Protein product: CASSLIALDRGPYTETFF.

This clonotype was seen only a few times. This rearrangement joins TRBV7-8 to TRBJ2-1, with 9 bases identical to TRBD2. V was clipped by 2 bases and J by 8 bases; unmatched bases: 7. The CDR3 runs 15 residues. Germline CDR1 is SGHVS and CDR2 is FQNEAQ. The CDR3 coding sequence is TGTGCCAGCAGCTTAAGGCGGGGGGGCGGCGATGAGCAGTTCTTC. Translation gives CASSLRRGGGDEQFF.

The chain recombines TRBV12-3 or TRBV12-4 with TRBJ2-7; a possible D gene is TRBD1 (7 bases). This CDR3 comprises 12 residues. Between the trimmed V and J ends, which lost 10 bases and 5 bases, there was a span of 15 bases. The CDR3 loop is CATGRGVNEQYF. The CDR3 DNA sequence: TGTGCCACAGGCAGGGGGGTCAACGAGCAGTACTTC.

The V gene is TRBV10-3, the J gene TRBJ2-7, with D possibly being TRBD2 (5 bases). CDR1 ENHRY and CDR2 SYGVKD come from the germline V gene. The CDR3 loop spans 14 amino acids. V gave up 5 bases and J gave up 2 bases, with 13 bases separating them. The CDR3 protein is CAISSEGSPYEQYF. CDR3 DNA: TGTGCCATCAGTTCCGAGGGTTCACCCTACGAGCAGTACTTC.

This clonotype showed up just a few times. This sequence joins TRBV11-3 and TRBJ2-1; D is unclear. The germline V gene has CDR1 SGHNT and CDR2 YENEEA. Deletions cut 3 bases from V and 5 bases from J, with 8 bases between. This CDR3 is built from 13 residues. CDR3 protein: CASSFMADNEQFF. CDR3 sequence (DNA): TGTGCCAGCAGCTTTATGGCAGACAATGAGCAGTTCTTC.

The CDR3 spells CASGLKPIIGQATGELFF. CDR3 coding DNA: TGTGCTAGTGGTTTGAAACCCATTATCGGACAAGCCACCGGGGAGCTGTTTTTT. The chain links TRBV12-5 to TRBJ2-2; tentatively, D is TRBD1 (5 bases). Germline CDR1 is LGHNT and CDR2 is FRNRAP. There are 18 residues in the CDR3. V lost 2 bases and J 4 bases, leaving 20 bases between the germline ends.

V and J are TRBV6-6 and TRBJ2-7; TRBD2 agrees at 8 bases. CDR1 and CDR2 from the germline V gene are MNHNY and SVGAGI (reference sequence). This CDR3 region has 14 residues. J was trimmed by 6 bases and V by 2 bases; bases with no gene match: 6. The CDR3 protein is CASSYGVAGPEQYV. In DNA, the CDR3 is TGTGCCAGCAGTTACGGCGTAGCGGGGCCCGAGCAGTACGTC.

This clonotype was observed a handful of times. One end of the junction fails to match germline, which may point to a read error. J is TRBJ2-1 and V is TRBV6-6, with 7 bases fitting TRBD1. Germline-derived CDR1 and CDR2 are MNHNY and SVGAGI (reference sequence). The CDR3 has 15 residues. CDR3 coding DNA: TGTGCCAGCTGTTACTATGAGACAGGGAACAATGAGCAGTTCTTC. Translated, it gives CASCYYETGNNEQFF.

V usage is TRBV7-6 and J usage is TRBJ1-1, with D unresolved. Germline V lookup: CDR1 SGHVS, CDR2 FNYEAQ. CDR3 size: 13 residues. DNA of the CDR3: TGTATCAGCAGCTACGGGATGAACACTGAAGCTTTCTTT. Amino acid sequence: CISSYGMNTEAFF.

The genes are TRBV9 and TRBJ1-4; D might be TRBD1 (6 bases). V was pared by 4 bases and J by 8 bases, with 18 bases between. In germline, CDR1 is SGDLS, CDR2 YYNGEE. The length of the CDR3 is 15 residues. The CDR3 spells CASSPWRGAGEKLFF. DNA of the CDR3: TGTGCCAGCAGCCCCTGGCGGGGGGCAGGCGAAAAACTGTTTTTT.

The chain employs TRBV7-8 and TRBJ2-5; tentative D call: TRBD2 (5 bases). The germline V and J ends were trimmed by 4 bases and 9 bases, with 15 bases remaining between them. The CDR3 is 13 amino acids. Per germline, CDR1 SGHVS and CDR2 FQNEAQ. CDR3 sequence (DNA): TGTGCCAGCAGCTCCCCGGGGAACACTTCCCAGTACTTC. Protein sequence: CASSSPGNTSQYF.

This chain uses TRBV3-1 with TRBJ2-5; TRBD2 matches at 8 bases. This CDR3 has 17 amino acids. Trimming removed 0 bases from V and 3 bases from J; junction bases left unmatched: 9. The germline V gene has CDR1 LGHDT and CDR2 YNNKEL (reference sequence). The CDR3 DNA follows: TGTGCCAGCAGCCAAGATACAAAGCGGGGGTTTAAAGAGACCCAGTACTTC. This sequence encodes CASSQDTKRGFKETQYF.

This clonotype has just one count. The chain combines TRBV7-6 with TRBJ2-7, with TRBD1 matching 7 bases. There are 15 residues in the CDR3. V lost 5 bases to trimming and J lost 4 bases; unmatched junction nucleotides: 11. CDR1 is SGHVS, CDR2 FNYEAQ, per germline. CDR3 nucleotide sequence: TGTGCCAGCAGCCCCGAGGGGGCGACAGGTTACGAGCAGTACTTC. This gives the protein CASSPEGATGYEQYF.

The chain combines TRBV5-6 with TRBJ2-6; the match to TRBD1 covers 10 bases. Germline CDR1 is SGHDT and CDR2 is YYEEEE. Trimming took 5 bases from V and 0 from J; bases not matched to a gene: 11. This CDR3 has 19 residues. The CDR3 reads CASRWGQGSPPSGANVLTF. In DNA, the CDR3 is TGTGCCAGCAGATGGGGACAGGGGAGTCCCCCCTCTGGGGCCAACGTCCTGACTTTC.

This clonotype was seen a handful of times. The V and J genes are TRBV7-6 and TRBJ1-1; D unclear. This CDR3 region has 12 residues. Trimming took 10 bases from V and 1 from J, leaving 10 bases between them. Germline V gives CDR1 SGHVS, CDR2 FNYEAQ. CDR3 protein: CATGEPNTEAFF. CDR3 sequence (DNA): TGTGCCACCGGGGAGCCGAACACTGAAGCTTTCTTT.

The chain combines TRBV6-5 with TRBJ1-1, with D unresolved. Germline values: CDR1 MNHEY, CDR2 SVGAGI. This CDR3 is 14 amino acids long. With 2 bases removed from V and 4 bases from J, the gap between germline ends came to 11 bases. The CDR3 here is CASSYEGLTTEAFF. CDR3 DNA: TGTGCCAGCAGTTACGAAGGATTAACCACTGAAGCTTTCTTT.